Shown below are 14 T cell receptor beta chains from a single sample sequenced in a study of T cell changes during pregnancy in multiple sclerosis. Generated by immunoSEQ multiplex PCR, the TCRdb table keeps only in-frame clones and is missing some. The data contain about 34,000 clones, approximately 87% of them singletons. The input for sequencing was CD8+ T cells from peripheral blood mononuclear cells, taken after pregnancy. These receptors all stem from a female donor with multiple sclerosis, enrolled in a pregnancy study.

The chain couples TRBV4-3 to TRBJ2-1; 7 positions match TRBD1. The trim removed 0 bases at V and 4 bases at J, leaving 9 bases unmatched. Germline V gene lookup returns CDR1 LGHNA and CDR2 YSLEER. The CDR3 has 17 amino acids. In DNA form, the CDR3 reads TGCGCCAGCAGCCAAGATAGGAGCCAGGGGGTATACAATGAGCAGTTCTTC. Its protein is CASSQDRSQGVYNEQFF.

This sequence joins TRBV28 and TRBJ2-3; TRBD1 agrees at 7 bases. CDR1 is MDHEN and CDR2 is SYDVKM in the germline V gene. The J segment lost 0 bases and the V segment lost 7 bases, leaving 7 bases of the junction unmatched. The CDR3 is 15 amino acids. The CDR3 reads CASTYPGQSTDTQYF. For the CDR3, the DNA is TGTGCCAGCACTTACCCGGGACAGAGCACAGATACGCAGTATTTT.

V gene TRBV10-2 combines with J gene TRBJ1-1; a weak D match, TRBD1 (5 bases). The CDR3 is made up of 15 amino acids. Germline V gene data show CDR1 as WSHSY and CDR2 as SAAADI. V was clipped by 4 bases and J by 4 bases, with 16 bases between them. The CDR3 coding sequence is TGCGCCAGCAGTGCGTCGCAGGGATGGGGCACTGAAGCTTTCTTT. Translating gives CASSASQGWGTEAFF.

This CDR3 reads CASSFSFGVRTEAFF. Written as DNA, the CDR3 is TGTGCCAGCAGCTTTAGTTTCGGGGTAAGAACTGAAGCTTTCTTT. This chain uses TRBV7-9 with TRBJ1-1; D unresolved. Per the germline V gene, CDR1 is SEHNR and CDR2 is FQNEAQ (reference sequence). V was clipped by 3 bases and J by 5 bases, with 16 bases between them. This CDR3 has 15 residues.

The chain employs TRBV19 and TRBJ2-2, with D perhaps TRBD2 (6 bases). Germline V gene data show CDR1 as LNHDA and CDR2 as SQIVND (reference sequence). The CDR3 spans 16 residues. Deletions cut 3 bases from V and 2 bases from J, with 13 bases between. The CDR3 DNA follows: TGTGCCAGTAGTATCGGTGTGCGGGGCAACACCGGGGAGCTGTTTTTT. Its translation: CASSIGVRGNTGELFF.

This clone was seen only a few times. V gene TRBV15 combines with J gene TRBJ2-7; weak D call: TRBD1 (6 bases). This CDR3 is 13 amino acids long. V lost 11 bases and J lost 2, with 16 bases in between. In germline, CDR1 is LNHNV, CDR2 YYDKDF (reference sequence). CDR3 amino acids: CAVTGTRPYEQYF. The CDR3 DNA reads TGTGCCGTGACCGGGACAAGACCCTACGAGCAGTACTTC.

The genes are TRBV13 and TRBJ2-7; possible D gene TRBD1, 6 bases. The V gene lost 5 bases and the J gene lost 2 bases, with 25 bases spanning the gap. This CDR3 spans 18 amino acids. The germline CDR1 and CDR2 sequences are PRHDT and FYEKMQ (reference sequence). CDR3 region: CASSHARDTRRTTYEQYF. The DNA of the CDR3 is TGTGCCAGCAGCCATGCCCGGGACACCCGACGAACAACCTACGAGCAGTACTTC.

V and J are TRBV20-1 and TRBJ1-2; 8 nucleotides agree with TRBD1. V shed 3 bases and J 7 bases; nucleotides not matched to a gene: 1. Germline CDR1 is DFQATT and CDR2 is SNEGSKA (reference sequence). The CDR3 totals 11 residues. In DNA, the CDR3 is TGCAGTGCTAGTACAGGGGGTGGCTACACCTTC. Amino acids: CSASTGGGYTF.

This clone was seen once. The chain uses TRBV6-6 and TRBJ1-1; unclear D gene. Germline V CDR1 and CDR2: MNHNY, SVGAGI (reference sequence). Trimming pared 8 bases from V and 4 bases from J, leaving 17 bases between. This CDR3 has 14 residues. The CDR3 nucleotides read TGTGCCAGCGGGCGGGGTGGTGGAGGCACTGAAGCTTTCTTT. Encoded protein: CASGRGGGGTEAFF.

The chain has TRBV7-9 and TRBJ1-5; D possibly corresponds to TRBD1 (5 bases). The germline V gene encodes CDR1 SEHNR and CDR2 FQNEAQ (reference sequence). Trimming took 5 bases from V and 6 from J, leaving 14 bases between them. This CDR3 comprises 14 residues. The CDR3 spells CASSRLQGGQPQHF. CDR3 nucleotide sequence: TGTGCCAGCAGCCGTCTGCAGGGAGGTCAGCCCCAGCATTTT.

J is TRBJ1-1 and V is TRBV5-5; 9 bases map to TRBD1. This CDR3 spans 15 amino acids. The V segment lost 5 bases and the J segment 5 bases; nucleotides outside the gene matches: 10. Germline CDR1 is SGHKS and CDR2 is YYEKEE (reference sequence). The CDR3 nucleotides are TGTGCCAGCAGGATTTGGTCGACAGGGGGGACTGAAGCTTTCTTT. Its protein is CASRIWSTGGTEAFF.

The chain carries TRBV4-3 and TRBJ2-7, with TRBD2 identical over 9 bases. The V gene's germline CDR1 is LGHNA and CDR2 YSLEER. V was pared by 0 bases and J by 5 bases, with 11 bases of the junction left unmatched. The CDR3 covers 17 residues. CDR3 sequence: CASSQDRAGGPIDEQYF. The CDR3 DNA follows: TGCGCCAGCAGCCAAGATCGAGCGGGGGGCCCGATCGACGAGCAGTACTTC.

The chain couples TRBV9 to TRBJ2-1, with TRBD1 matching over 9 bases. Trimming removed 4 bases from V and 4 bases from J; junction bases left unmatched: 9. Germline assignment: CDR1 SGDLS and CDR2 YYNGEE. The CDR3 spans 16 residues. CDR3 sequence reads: CASSPPGTGMYNEQFF. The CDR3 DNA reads TGTGCCAGCAGCCCCCCCGGGACAGGGATGTACAATGAGCAGTTCTTC.

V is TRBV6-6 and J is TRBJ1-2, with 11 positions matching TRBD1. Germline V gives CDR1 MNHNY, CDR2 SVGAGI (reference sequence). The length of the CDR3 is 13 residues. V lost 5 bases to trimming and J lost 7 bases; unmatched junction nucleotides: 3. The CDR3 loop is CASSAGTGGGYTF. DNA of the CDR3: TGTGCCAGCAGTGCCGGGACAGGGGGTGGCTACACCTTC.